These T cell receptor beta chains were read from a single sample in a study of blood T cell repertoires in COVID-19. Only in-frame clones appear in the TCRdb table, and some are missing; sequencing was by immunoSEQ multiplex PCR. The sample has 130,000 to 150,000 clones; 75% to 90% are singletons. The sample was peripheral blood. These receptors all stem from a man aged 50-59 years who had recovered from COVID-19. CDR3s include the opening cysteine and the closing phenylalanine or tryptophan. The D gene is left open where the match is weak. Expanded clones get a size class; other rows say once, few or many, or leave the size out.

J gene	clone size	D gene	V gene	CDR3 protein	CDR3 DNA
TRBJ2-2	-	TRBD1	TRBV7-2	CASSSTPGTGRSGELFF	TGTGCCAGCAGCTCCACCCCAGGGACAGGGAGATCCGGGGAGCTGTTTTTT
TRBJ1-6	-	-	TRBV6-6	CASSYAGAPDNSPLHF	TGTGCCAGCAGTTACGCAGGGGCGCCGGATAATTCACCCCTCCACTTT
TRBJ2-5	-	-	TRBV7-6	CASQARGQEWETQYF	TGTGCCAGCCAAGCCAGGGGCCAGGAATGGGAGACCCAGTACTTC
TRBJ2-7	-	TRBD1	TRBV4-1	CASSQRTGSYEQYF	TGCGCCAGCAGCCAAAGGACAGGGTCGTACGAGCAGTACTTC
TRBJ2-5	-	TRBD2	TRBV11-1	CASTIPGLAGGETQYF	TGTGCCAGCACGATCCCTGGGCTAGCGGGGGGAGAGACCCAGTACTTC
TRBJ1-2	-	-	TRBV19	CASTPDTLKSYGYTF	TGTGCCAGTACCCCGGACACGTTGAAGAGCTATGGCTACACCTTC
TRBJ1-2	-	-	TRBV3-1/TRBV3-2	CASSQDPDFYGYTF	TGTGCCAGCAGCCAAGACCCAGACTTCTATGGCTACACCTTC
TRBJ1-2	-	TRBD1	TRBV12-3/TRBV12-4	CASSFLDRGGYTF	TGTGCCAGCAGTTTCTTGGACAGGGGCGGCTACACCTTC
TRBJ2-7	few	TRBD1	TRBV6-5	CASTRTGGKREQYF	TGTGCCAGCACCAGGACAGGGGGCAAGAGGGAGCAGTACTTC
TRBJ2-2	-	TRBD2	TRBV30	CAWSVPSGGTNTGELFF	TGTGCCTGGAGTGTTCCTAGCGGGGGGACGAACACCGGGGAGCTGTTTTTT
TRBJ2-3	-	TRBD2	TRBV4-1	CASSQDRLAAGTDTQYF	TGCGCCAGCAGCCAAGATCGTCTAGCGGCTGGGACAGATACGCAGTATTTT
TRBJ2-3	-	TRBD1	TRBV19	CASRSTGTGYGDTQYF	TGTGCCAGTAGGAGCACCGGGACAGGGTACGGAGATACGCAGTATTTT
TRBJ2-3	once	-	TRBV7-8	CASSPPRVDTQYF	TGTGCCAGCAGCCCCCCTCGTGTAGATACGCAGTATTTT
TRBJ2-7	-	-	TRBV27	CASRRGQGSSYEQYF	TGTGCCAGCAGACGTGGCCAGGGGAGCTCCTACGAGCAGTACTTC
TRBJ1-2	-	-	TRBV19	CASSIDHRNYGYTF	TGTGCCAGTAGTATAGACCACAGGAACTATGGCTACACCTTC
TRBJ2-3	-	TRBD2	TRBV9	CASSERTSGENTDTQYF	TGTGCCAGCAGCGAAAGGACTAGCGGGGAAAACACAGATACGCAGTATTTT
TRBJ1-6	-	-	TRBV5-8	CASSLLDASPLHF	TGTGCCAGCAGCTTGCTAGATGCTTCACCCCTCCACTTT
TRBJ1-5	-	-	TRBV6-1	CASSEVLGRTGNQPQHF	TGTGCCAGCAGTGAAGTTCTGGGGAGGACGGGCAATCAGCCCCAGCATTTT
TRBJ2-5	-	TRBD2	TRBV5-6	CASSLLWSSGGRQETQYF	TGTGCCAGCAGCTTATTATGGTCTAGCGGGGGCCGACAAGAGACCCAGTACTTC
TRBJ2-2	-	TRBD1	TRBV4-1	CASRGTGDAGELFF	TGCGCCAGCAGGGGGACAGGGGACGCCGGGGAGCTGTTTTTT
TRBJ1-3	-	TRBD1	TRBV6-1	CASSDRGQSSGNTIYF	TGTGCCAGCAGTGACCGGGGACAGAGCTCTGGAAACACCATATATTTT
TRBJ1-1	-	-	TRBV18	CASSPGTLTNTEAFF	TGTGCCAGCTCACCCGGGACATTAACGAACACTGAAGCTTTCTTT
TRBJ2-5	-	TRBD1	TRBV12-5	CASGSDRAQETQYF	TGTGCTAGTGGGTCCGACAGGGCTCAAGAGACCCAGTACTTC
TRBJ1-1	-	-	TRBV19	CASSTMGGMNTEAFF	TGTGCCAGTAGTACCATGGGGGGGATGAACACTGAAGCTTTCTTT
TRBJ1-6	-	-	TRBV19	CASSLRSASSYNSPLHF	TGTGCCAGTAGTCTCCGGTCTGCGAGCTCCTATAATTCACCCCTCCACTTT